The 10 T cell receptor beta chains reported below all come from one sample, sequenced in a study of T-cell reconstitution after alpha-beta-depleted transplantation in children. Preparation of the TCRbeta library used unique molecular identifiers. Via MiXCR, TCRdb re-called the PCR reads, giving one row per CDR3 protein. The sample contains around 700,000 distinct CDR3 sequences, under 15% of which appear only once. The specimen comprised PBMCs, sampled before TCRalphabeta/CD19-depleted stem cell transplant. Every receptor here comes from a girl aged 2-15 years with congenital amegakaryocytic thrombocytopenia, due to receive a stem cell transplant.

This clonotype occurred many times. The chain has TRBV5-1 and TRBJ2-2; 9 positions match TRBD2. Germline values: CDR1 SGHRS, CDR2 YFSETQ. Trimming at V came to 9 bases and at J to 3 bases, leaving 6 bases not matched to a gene. This CDR3 contains 14 residues. This CDR3 is CATASGTHTGELFF. The CDR3 region has the DNA TGCGCCACCGCTAGCGGGACTCACACCGGGGAGCTGTTTTTT.

This rearrangement joins TRBV20-1 to TRBJ1-6; the match to TRBD1 covers 7 bases. CDR3 length equals 14 residues. In germline, CDR1 is DFQATT, CDR2 SNEGSKA (reference sequence). V lost 4 bases to trimming and J lost 9 bases; unmatched junction nucleotides: 9. CDR3 sequence: CSATPEGAGSPLHF. CDR3 nucleotides: TGCAGTGCTACCCCCGAGGGGGCCGGTTCACCCCTCCACTTT.

J is TRBJ2-7 and V is TRBV20-1, with TRBD2 identical over 10 bases. The length of the CDR3 is 16 residues. V trimming: 0 bases; J trimming: 6 bases; junction bases outside the gene matches: 11. Germline CDR1 is DFQATT and CDR2 is SNEGSKA (reference sequence). The CDR3 loop reads CSARDSSLAGESEQYF. CDR3 coding DNA: TGCAGTGCTAGAGATAGCAGCCTAGCGGGGGAGAGCGAGCAGTACTTC.

This clonotype was recorded at least ten times. V usage is TRBV29-1 and J usage is TRBJ2-7; perhaps TRBD2 as D (6 bases). Germline V CDR1 and CDR2: SQVTM, ANQGSEA. Trimming cost V 6 bases and J 5 bases, with 11 bases left between them. This CDR3 spans 11 amino acids. CDR3 nucleotides: TGCAGCGTGACTGGCGGGGACGAGCAGTACTTC. Encoded protein: CSVTGGDEQYF.

In its sample, this clonotype was seen many times. This chain connects TRBV7-2 to TRBJ2-1, with a weak D call TRBD2 (5 bases). This CDR3 has 15 residues. Trimming took off 3 bases at V and 1 base at J, with 10 bases between the two ends. The germline CDR1 and CDR2 sequences are SGHTA and FQGNSA. Written as DNA, the CDR3 is TGTGCCAGCAGCTTTAGTTCGGGATCCTACAATGAGCAGTTCTTC. Translating gives CASSFSSGSYNEQFF.

The CDR3 bases are TGTGCCACCAGCACCCTAGCGCAAAATGAGCAGTTCTTC. The encoded protein is CATSTLAQNEQFF. V is TRBV15 and J is TRBJ2-1; maybe TRBD2 (6 bases). Germline CDR1 and CDR2: LNHNV and YYDKDF (reference sequence). The CDR3 runs 13 residues. V shed 4 bases and J shed 7 bases, with 11 bases lying between them.

The rearrangement links TRBV20-1 to TRBJ1-2, with unresolved D. Germline V lookup: CDR1 DFQATT, CDR2 SNEGSKA (reference sequence). V lost 6 bases, J lost 4 bases, and 18 bases lay in between. This CDR3 spans 14 amino acids. CDR3 DNA: TGCAGTGCCCCCGGGTATTCGTGGTCCTATGGCTACACCTTC. It translates to CSAPGYSWSYGYTF.

This clonotype was found a few times. The chain links TRBV28 to TRBJ1-2; 9 nucleotides agree with TRBD1. The CDR3 has 15 amino acids. V trimming: 4 bases; J trimming: 6 bases; junction bases outside the gene matches: 9. Germline CDR1 is MDHEN and CDR2 is SYDVKM. The CDR3 loop is CASSSPTTGGNGYTF. CDR3 DNA sequence: TGTGCCAGCAGTTCTCCTACGACAGGGGGTAATGGCTACACCTTC.

This clonotype was seen a few times. The V and J genes are TRBV7-2 and TRBJ1-4, with a weak D call TRBD1 (6 bases). Between the trimmed V and J ends, which lost 3 bases and 2 bases, there was a span of 13 bases. Germline lookup yields CDR1 SGHTA and CDR2 FQGNSA. CDR3 size: 16 residues. CDR3 in amino acids: CASSLESTGTNEKLFF. The CDR3 DNA sequence: TGTGCCAGCAGCTTGGAGTCAACAGGGACTAATGAAAAACTGTTTTTT.

This clonotype showed up just a few times. The J gene is TRBJ2-7, the V gene TRBV12-3 or TRBV12-4, with 7 nucleotides matching TRBD2. Germline trimming cut 5 bases from V and 2 bases from J; bases unmatched to any gene: 3. The CDR3 length is 13 residues. Written as DNA, the CDR3 is TGTGCCAGCAGTGGGGAGGGTACCTACGAGCAGTACTTC. It is translated as CASSGEGTYEQYF.